Listed here are 26 T cell receptor beta chains from one sample, sequenced in a study of CD8 T cells in ankylosing spondylitis. A single record per CDR3 protein comes from TCRdb applying MiXCR to the 5' RACE reads. The table lists roughly 220,000 distinct CDR3 sequences, about 10% of them singletons. Sequencing used blood, either unsorted or a sorted T cell fraction (not recorded which). The receptors were sampled from a male donor with ankylosing spondylitis or in good health (not recorded which).

This clonotype was recorded many times. The V and J genes are TRBV13 and TRBJ2-7; D is uncertain. CDR3 length: 13 residues. V was clipped by 0 bases and J by 4 bases, with 7 bases between them. The germline V gene encodes CDR1 PRHDT and CDR2 FYEKMQ (reference sequence). The CDR3 coding sequence is TGTGCCAGCAGCTTAGGTGGTGGATACGAGCAGTACTTC. This codes for CASSLGGGYEQYF.

In its sample, this clonotype was seen many times. The CDR3 loop is CASSLQTGANYEQYF. Written as DNA, the CDR3 is TGTGCCAGCAGTTTACAGACAGGCGCCAACTACGAGCAGTACTTC. The rearrangement links TRBV12-3 or TRBV12-4 to TRBJ2-7, with TRBD1 as a possible D gene (6 bases). The V gene lost 2 bases and the J gene lost 3 bases, with 14 bases spanning the gap. The CDR3 totals 15 residues.

This clonotype was detected only a few times. The chain has TRBV11-2 and TRBJ1-3, with 8 bases aligning to TRBD1. Looked up from germline, CDR1 is SGHAT and CDR2 is FQNNGV. With V trimmed by 5 bases and J by 0 bases, 6 bases remained unmatched. The CDR3 has 16 amino acids. The DNA of the CDR3 is TGTGCCAGCAGCCGCACAGGACAGGGCTCTGGAAACACCATATATTTT. Translation: CASSRTGQGSGNTIYF.

This clonotype was seen only a few times. DNA for the CDR3: TGTGCCAGCATGGAACGGACGGGACAGGGGTTCTATGGCTACACCTTC. Encoded protein: CASMERTGQGFYGYTF. V gene TRBV28 combines with J gene TRBJ1-2, with 10 bases matching TRBD1. V lost 7 bases, J lost 4 bases, and 12 bases stayed unmatched. Germline V gives CDR1 MDHEN, CDR2 SYDVKM. This CDR3 is 16 amino acids long.

This clonotype appeared a few times. The V call is TRBV7-3, the J call TRBJ2-7; TRBD1 aligns across 8 bases. The CDR3 extends over 15 amino acids. CDR1 is SGHTA, CDR2 FQGTGA, per germline. Germline trimming cut 4 bases from V and 5 bases from J; bases unmatched to any gene: 10. CDR3 DNA sequence: TGTGCCAGCAGCTCAACCGGGACAGGTGTCAACGAGCAGTACTTC. Encoded protein: CASSSTGTGVNEQYF.

This chain links TRBV11-1 with TRBJ2-1, with D hard to call. The CDR3 is made up of 14 amino acids. V was shortened by 5 bases and J by 6 bases, with 14 bases between the two germline ends. CDR1 and CDR2 (germline): SGHAT, FQDESV (reference sequence). The CDR3 nucleotides are TGTGCCAGCAGCGGATACCGGGTGACCAATGAGCAGTTCTTC. This sequence encodes CASSGYRVTNEQFF.

There are many counts of this clonotype. The rearrangement links TRBV6-8 to TRBJ1-5; 10 positions agree with TRBD1. The length of the CDR3 is 18 residues. The J segment lost 0 bases and the V segment lost 10 bases, leaving 15 bases of the junction unmatched. CDR1 MNHGY and CDR2 SAAAGT come from the germline V gene. Here the CDR3 DNA reads TGTGCCATCCCTCCCGGGACAGGGGTACCGGATAGCAATCAGCCCCAGCATTTT. Its protein product is CAIPPGTGVPDSNQPQHF.

This clonotype occurred many times. This chain connects TRBV2 to TRBJ2-3; TRBD2 matches at 14 bases. In germline, CDR1 is SNHLY, CDR2 FYNNEI. Trimming removed 5 bases from V and 11 bases from J; junction bases left unmatched: 6. The length of the CDR3 is 14 residues. In DNA, the CDR3 is TGTGCCAGCAGTAAGACTAGCGGGGGGGCCTGGCAGTATTTT. This sequence encodes CASSKTSGGAWQYF.

This clonotype was observed at least ten times. The chain links TRBV7-2 to TRBJ1-5; TRBD1 might be the D (5 bases). The ends were cut back, 1 base at V and 7 bases at J, with 8 bases in the middle. Germline V CDR1 and CDR2: SGHTA, FQGNSA. The CDR3 is made up of 13 amino acids. DNA of the CDR3: TGTGCCAGCAGCTTAGAGTGGGGCCAGCCCCAGCATTTT. It is translated as CASSLEWGQPQHF. The full variable domain, with the rest looked up from reference TRBV7-2 and TRBJ1-5, is GAGVSQSPSNKVTEKGKDVELRCDPISGHTALYWYRQSLGQGLEFLIYFQGNSAPDKSGLPSDRFSAERTGGSVSTLTIQRTQQEDSAVYLCASSLEWGQPQHFGDGTRLSIL.

At least ten counts were recorded for this clonotype. The V and J genes are TRBV7-8 and TRBJ1-4; tentatively, D is TRBD1 (6 bases). Trimming removed 6 bases from V and 2 bases from J, with 13 bases in between. The CDR3 is 15 amino acids. CDR1 and CDR2 (germline): SGHVS, FQNEAQ. Here the CDR3 reads CASRGWDITNEKLFF. As DNA, the CDR3 is TGTGCCAGCAGGGGCTGGGACATCACTAATGAAAAACTGTTTTTT.

This clonotype was recorded many times. The chain is built from TRBV20-1 and TRBJ2-3; D is perhaps TRBD2 (5 bases). The CDR3 has 14 amino acids. V dropped 1 base and J dropped 4 bases, with 12 bases sitting between them. Germline V gene data show CDR1 as DFQATT and CDR2 as SNEGSKA (reference sequence). DNA of the CDR3: TGCAGTGCTAGAGCGACTACCCCACCAGATACGCAGTATTTT. This encodes CSARATTPPDTQYF.

This clonotype was seen repeatedly, ten times or more. This chain joins TRBV13 and TRBJ2-1; D is ambiguous. The V end was cut by 2 bases, the J end by 6 bases, with 17 bases between. The germline V gene encodes CDR1 PRHDT and CDR2 FYEKMQ (reference sequence). CDR3 length: 16 amino acids. In nucleotides, the CDR3 is TGTGCCAGCAGCTTAACATTGGGCGTCCGGCCCAATGAGCAGTTCTTC. Translating gives CASSLTLGVRPNEQFF.

As concerns this clonotype: Relative to the germline gene, one junction end is altered; a read error may explain this. The chain combines TRBV6-1 with TRBJ2-5; D might be TRBD1 or TRBD2, each matching 5 bases. The CDR3 loop spans 13 amino acids. In germline, CDR1 is MNHNS, CDR2 SASEGT. This CDR3 reads CASSTELGETKYF. CDR3 DNA sequence: TGTGCCAGCAGTACGGAGTTAGGGGAGACCAAGTACTTC.

This clonotype has ten or more counts. This chain connects TRBV12-3 or TRBV12-4 to TRBJ1-6; D is ambiguous. Between the trimmed V and J ends, which lost 3 bases and 11 bases, there was a span of 11 bases. This CDR3 has 13 residues. The chain's CDR3 is CASSFDAGTPLHF. The CDR3 region has the DNA TGTGCCAGCAGTTTTGACGCAGGTACACCCCTCCACTTT.

For this clonotype: Since a much larger clone is just one base distant, this may be a read error. This chain uses TRBV5-1 with TRBJ2-7, with 7 bases aligning to TRBD1. CDR3 length: 14 residues. Germline loops: CDR1 SGHRS, CDR2 YFSETQ. V lost 3 bases to trimming and J lost 5 bases; unmatched junction nucleotides: 8. CDR3 amino acids: CASSSNQGVNEQYF. The CDR3, as DNA: TGCGCCAGCAGCTCGAATCAGGGGGTAAACGAGCAGTACTTC.

There are many counts of this clonotype. V gene TRBV12-5 combines with J gene TRBJ2-3; 9 bases fit TRBD1. Germline V gives CDR1 LGHNT, CDR2 FRNRAP. After removal of 5 bases from V and 2 bases from J, the junction contained 5 bases not matched to a gene. The CDR3 extends over 15 amino acids. The DNA for the CDR3 is TGTGCTAGTGGTCTTGGGACAGGGAACACAGATACGCAGTATTTT. This sequence encodes CASGLGTGNTDTQYF.

This clonotype was seen at least ten times. The chain recombines TRBV7-2 with TRBJ2-1; 11 nucleotides align to TRBD1. The CDR3 runs 15 residues. Germline V gene data show CDR1 as SGHTA and CDR2 as FQGNSA. With V trimmed by 4 bases and J by 7 bases, 6 bases remained unmatched. CDR3 nucleotides: TGTGCCAGCAGCTCGGACAGGGGGCGTGAAAATGAGCAGTTCTTC. It translates to CASSSDRGRENEQFF.

The chain combines TRBV5-1 with TRBJ2-3; the D gene is possibly TRBD2 (6 bases). V was trimmed by 0 bases and J by 2 bases, leaving 10 bases between them. This CDR3 comprises 15 residues. The germline V gene has CDR1 SGHRS and CDR2 YFSETQ. DNA of the CDR3: TGCGCCAGCAGCTTGGTTCGGGGGTCCACAGATACGCAGTATTTT. This translates into CASSLVRGSTDTQYF.

The chain employs TRBV12-3 or TRBV12-4 and TRBJ2-7, with 10 bases identical to TRBD2. This CDR3 has 14 residues. J lost 2 bases, V lost 6 bases, and 4 bases had no gene match. The DNA for the CDR3 is TGTGCCAGCAGCCGACTAGCGGGCCCCTACGAGCAGTACTTC. Residues: CASSRLAGPYEQYF.

This clonotype was picked up many times. The chain uses TRBV5-1 and TRBJ1-5, with D tentatively TRBD1 (6 bases). CDR1 is SGHRS and CDR2 is YFSETQ in the germline V gene. Trimming pared 0 bases from V and 5 bases from J, leaving 6 bases between. CDR3 size: 13 residues. The CDR3 region has the DNA TGCGCCAGCAGCTTGGGACAGGATCAGCCCCAGCATTTT. This sequence encodes CASSLGQDQPQHF.

The V and J genes are TRBV6-1 and TRBJ2-3; TRBD1 matches 8 bases. CDR3 length equals 16 residues. The V gene end was trimmed by 6 bases and the J gene end by 4 bases; junction bases not matched to a gene: 12. From germline, CDR1 is MNHNS and CDR2 SASEGT. The CDR3 region is CASSLTGGLFPDTQYF. For the CDR3, the DNA is TGTGCCAGCAGCCTCACAGGGGGTTTGTTCCCAGATACGCAGTATTTT.

Many counts were recorded for this clonotype. For the CDR3, the DNA is TGTGCCAGCAGTTTCCCCACGGAGCCTGGAAACACCATATATTTT. Translating gives CASSFPTEPGNTIYF. The chain recombines TRBV28 with TRBJ1-3; no reliable D call. Germline CDR1 MDHEN, CDR2 SYDVKM. The ends were cut back, 3 bases at V and 2 bases at J, with 11 bases in the middle. This CDR3 region has 15 residues.

This sequence joins TRBV28 and TRBJ2-7; a possible D gene is TRBD1 (5 bases). CDR3 length: 15 amino acids. The germline V gene encodes CDR1 MDHEN and CDR2 SYDVKM. V was clipped by 3 bases and J by 0 bases, with 12 bases between them. In DNA, the CDR3 is TGTGCCAGCAGTTTGTTACAGGAGAGCTCCTACGAGCAGTACTTC. Protein product: CASSLLQESSYEQYF.

J is TRBJ1-1 and V is TRBV5-6; a possible D gene is TRBD1 (5 bases). The CDR3 contains 15 residues. Germline V gene sequence: CDR1 SGHDT, CDR2 YYEEEE. Trimming took 0 bases from V and 0 from J, leaving 9 bases between them. The CDR3 region is CASSLATGLNTEAFF. The CDR3 region has the DNA TGTGCCAGCAGCTTGGCGACGGGGCTGAACACTGAAGCTTTCTTT.

This rearrangement joins TRBV21-1 to TRBJ2-7; the table's D call, TRBD1, was not checked against the DNA. TRBV21-1 is deemed a pseudogene. CDR3 length: 20 residues. CDR3 DNA sequence: TGTGCCAGCAGCAAAGAGCAGCTTGTTTTACCGGGACAGGGCGCCTACGAGCAGTACTTC. Translating it yields CASSKEQLVLPGQGAYEQYF.

In its sample, this clonotype was seen many times. The chain recombines TRBV5-1 with TRBJ2-7; tentative D call: TRBD2 (6 bases). Trimming stripped 3 bases from V and 4 bases from J, with 14 bases between. The CDR3 has 14 residues. Germline lookup yields CDR1 SGHRS and CDR2 YFSETQ. The CDR3 sequence: CASSYQLEGYEQYF. The CDR3 bases are TGCGCCAGCAGCTATCAATTGGAGGGTTACGAGCAGTACTTC.